The 13 T cell receptor beta chains reported below all come from one sample, sequenced in a study of cytomegalovirus exposure and HLA in healthy donors. Amplification used 60 Vbeta primers and 13 Jbeta primers. Some clones are missing from TCRdb's copy, which holds only in-frame ones; the method was immunoSEQ multiplex PCR. The sample has 100,000 to 120,000 clones, around 80% seen once. Input material: PBMCs. The receptors derive from a man aged 25-40 years in good health and CMV-seropositive.

This clone appeared a few times. The V and J genes are TRBV13 and TRBJ2-3, with D uncertain. The CDR3 extends over 14 amino acids. V was cut by 5 bases and J by 0 bases, with 9 bases left in between. Per the germline V gene, CDR1 is PRHDT and CDR2 is FYEKMQ (reference sequence). Here the CDR3 reads CASSLDMSTDTQYF. For the CDR3, the DNA is TGTGCCAGCAGCCTTGACATGAGCACAGATACGCAGTATTTT.

This sequence joins TRBV4-1 and TRBJ2-1, with no clear D. V shed 1 base and J shed 4 bases, with 5 bases lying between them. CDR1 is MGHRA and CDR2 is YSYEKL in the germline V gene. The CDR3 has 13 residues. The CDR3 region has the DNA TGCGCCAGCAGCCAAGTGGAGTACAATGAGCAGTTCTTC. Its protein product is CASSQVEYNEQFF.

The gene calls are TRBV30 and TRBJ2-4, with 7 nucleotides matching TRBD2. The CDR3 length is 14 residues. Germline lookup yields CDR1 GTSNPN and CDR2 SVGIG (reference sequence). V gave up 5 bases and J gave up 0 bases; unmatched junction bases: 4. The CDR3 sequence is CAWGGEVAKNIQYF. CDR3 DNA: TGTGCCTGGGGGGGGGAGGTAGCCAAAAACATTCAGTACTTC.

The J gene is TRBJ2-2, the V gene TRBV7-3, with D maybe TRBD2 (6 bases). The length of the CDR3 is 16 residues. Per the germline V gene, CDR1 is SGHTA and CDR2 is FQGTGA. V gave up 3 bases and J gave up 2 bases, with 13 bases separating them. In DNA form, the CDR3 reads TGTGCCAGCAGCTTGCAGGCGGGGTATAACACCGGGGAGCTGTTTTTT. Translating it yields CASSLQAGYNTGELFF.

The gene calls are TRBV6-5 and TRBJ1-5; D remains unclear. Germline V lookup: CDR1 MNHEY, CDR2 SVGAGI. This CDR3 spans 14 amino acids. V shed 0 bases and J shed 4 bases, with 7 bases lying between them. The CDR3 coding sequence is TGTGCCAGCAGTTACTCGAACGGGAATCAGCCCCAGCATTTT. It is translated as CASSYSNGNQPQHF.

The V and J genes are TRBV30 and TRBJ1-2; no clear D. Germline-derived CDR1 and CDR2 are GTSNPN and SVGIG (reference sequence). V lost 4 bases to trimming and J lost 7 bases, with 13 bases between them. The CDR3 has 12 amino acids. CDR3 region: CAWTSAIGGYTF. CDR3 nucleotides: TGTGCCTGGACCAGCGCAATCGGTGGCTACACCTTC.

This chain links TRBV9 with TRBJ2-1, with a weak D call TRBD1 (6 bases). Germline CDR1 is SGDLS and CDR2 is YYNGEE. Trimming removed 3 bases from V and 5 bases from J, with 15 bases in between. CDR3 size: 15 residues. The CDR3 loop is CASSAVNRVDNEQFF. The CDR3 bases are TGTGCCAGCAGCGCCGTAAACAGGGTGGACAATGAGCAGTTCTTC. Variable domain in full (rest from reference TRBV9 and TRBJ2-1): DSGVTQTPKHLITATGQRVTLRCSPRSGDLSVYWYQQSLDQGLQFLIQYYNGEERAKGNILERFSAQQFPDLHSELNLSSLELGDSALYFCASSAVNRVDNEQFFGPGTRLTVL.

The chain has TRBV6-1 and TRBJ1-2; D may be TRBD1 (6 bases). Trimming removed 7 bases from V and 1 base from J, with 10 bases in between. The germline V gene encodes CDR1 MNHNS and CDR2 SASEGT. The CDR3 covers 13 residues. The CDR3 spells CASTQQGNYGYTF. The CDR3 DNA is TGTGCCAGCACCCAACAGGGTAACTATGGCTACACCTTC.

This clone was seen just once. The chain uses TRBV10-3 and TRBJ2-7; D is possibly TRBD1 (7 bases). This CDR3 has 14 residues. V lost 0 bases to trimming and J lost 7 bases, with 13 bases between them. Looked up from germline, CDR1 is ENHRY and CDR2 is SYGVKD. Written as DNA, the CDR3 is TGTGCCATCAGTGAGTCTTCCAGGGGGGTTGAGCAGTACTTC. Translated: CAISESSRGVEQYF.

This rearrangement joins TRBV5-1 to TRBJ1-5, with 7 bases matching TRBD1. The CDR3 consists of 18 residues. In germline, CDR1 is SGHRS, CDR2 YFSETQ. Unmatched junction bases numbered 17, after V lost 5 bases and J lost 3 bases. CDR3 protein: CASRRLRVGTANNQPQHF. In DNA, the CDR3 is TGCGCCAGCAGGCGTCTACGGGTCGGGACAGCCAACAATCAGCCCCAGCATTTT.

In this sample, this clone turned up a few times. V is TRBV27 and J is TRBJ2-1, with 14 bases lining up with TRBD2. The junction had 8 bases not matched to a gene; V was cut back by 6 bases and J by 4 bases. The CDR3 extends over 17 amino acids. Per the germline V gene, CDR1 is MNHEY and CDR2 is SMNVEV (reference sequence). The CDR3 spells CASRRLAGGLLYNEQFF. The CDR3 DNA reads as TGTGCCAGCAGACGACTAGCGGGGGGGTTATTGTACAATGAGCAGTTCTTC.

This clone was seen just once. V gene TRBV29-1 combines with J gene TRBJ2-7; 10 nucleotides align to TRBD2. The V gene's germline CDR1 is SQVTM and CDR2 ANQGSEA. V shed 4 bases and J 2 bases; nucleotides not matched to a gene: 11. The CDR3 consists of 16 residues. The CDR3: CSVVPAPSGGAYEQYF. In DNA form, the CDR3 reads TGCAGCGTTGTGCCAGCTCCTAGCGGGGGCGCCTACGAGCAGTACTTC.

This chain links TRBV30 with TRBJ1-2; TRBD1 is a possible D gene (6 bases). V was trimmed by 0 bases and J by 5 bases, leaving 19 bases between them. The CDR3 totals 16 residues. Germline lookup yields CDR1 GTSNPN and CDR2 SVGIG (reference sequence). CDR3 DNA: TGTGCCTGGAGTGTAGGTTGGGGCAGGGGCGATTATGGCTACACCTTC. This translates into CAWSVGWGRGDYGYTF.